This TCR beta chain was sequenced during a study of T cell responses to AZD1222 COVID-19 vaccine. In the case of this clone: Its antigen is unknown.

TCRdb keeps only in-frame clones here, not all; method: immunoSEQ multiplex PCR. The repertoire holds approximately 140,000 clones, with 75% to 95% as singletons. The germline CDR1 and CDR2 sequences are KGHDR and SFDVKD. V shed 2 bases and J shed 6 bases, with 10 bases lying between them. The CDR3 runs 14 residues. The study's findings and limits: It was only a handful of AZD1222 recipients who were seropositive at baseline. Close to half of all spike-specific TCRs reportedly target regions of the variants that are unmutated. Scientists sampled the repertoires only once the peak T cell response had passed. The donors showed a predominance of white British ancestry and of females, with possible underestimation of clonal diversity.

The genes are TRBV24-1 and TRBJ2-1; D is uncertain. The TCR was taken from an adult in good health. Sequenced material: peripheral blood, taken on day 0 of MenACWY control vaccination. CDR3 residues: CATSDSTRANEQFF. The DNA for the CDR3 is TGTGCCACCAGTGATTCGACCCGTGCCAATGAGCAGTTCTTC.